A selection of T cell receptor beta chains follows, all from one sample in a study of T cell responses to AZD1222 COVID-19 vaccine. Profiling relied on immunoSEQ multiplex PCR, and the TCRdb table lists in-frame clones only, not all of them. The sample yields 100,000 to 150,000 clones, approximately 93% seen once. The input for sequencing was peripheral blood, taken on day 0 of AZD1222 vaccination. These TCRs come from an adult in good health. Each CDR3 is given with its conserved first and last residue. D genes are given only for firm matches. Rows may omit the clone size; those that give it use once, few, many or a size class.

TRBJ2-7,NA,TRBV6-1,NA,TGTGCCAGCAGTGAAGCCGGCTACTCCTACGAGCAGTACTTC,CASSEAGYSYEQYF
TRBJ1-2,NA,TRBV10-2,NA,TGCGCCAGCAGTGAGAGCCGGGGACTGTTAAACTATGGCTACACCTTC,CASSESRGLLNYGYTF
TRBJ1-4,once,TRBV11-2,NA,TGTGCCAGCAGCCGACCCGGACGGATCGAAAAACTGTTTTTT,CASSRPGRIEKLFF
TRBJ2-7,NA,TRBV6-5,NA,TGTGCCAGCAGTCGGGACCTCTACGAGCAGTACTTC,CASSRDLYEQYF
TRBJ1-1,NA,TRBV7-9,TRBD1,TGTGCCAGCAGCCCACGGACAGGGAACACTGAAGCTTTCTTT,CASSPRTGNTEAFF
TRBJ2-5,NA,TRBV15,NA,TGTGCCACCACATCATCTAGCCAAGCAGTTGAGACCCAGTACTTC,CATTSSSQAVETQYF
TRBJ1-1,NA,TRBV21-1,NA,TGTGCCAGCAGCAAAGAAGGAGGGGACACTGAAGCTTTCTTT,CASSKEGGDTEAFF
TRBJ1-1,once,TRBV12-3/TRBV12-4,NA,TGTGCCAGCAACCAGGGTCGTAGCACTGAAGCTTTCTTT,CASNQGRSTEAFF
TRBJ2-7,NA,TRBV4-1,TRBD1,TGCGCCAGCAGCCATCCGGGACAGGGGTCCTACGAGCAGTACTTC,CASSHPGQGSYEQYF
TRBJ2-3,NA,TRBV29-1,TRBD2,TGCAGCGTTGGGGGCGGGAGGGGCACAGATACGCAGTATTTT,CSVGGGRGTDTQYF
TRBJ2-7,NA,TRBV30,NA,TGTGCCTGGAGGGCCAACAGGTTATCATACGAGCAGTACTTC,CAWRANRLSYEQYF
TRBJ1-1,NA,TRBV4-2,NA,TGTGCCAGCAGCCATGATGGGGTGAACACTGAAGCTTTCTTT,CASSHDGVNTEAFF
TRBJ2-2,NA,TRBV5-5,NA,TGTGCCAGCAGTATGCCCACCGGGGAGCTGTTTTTT,CASSMPTGELFF
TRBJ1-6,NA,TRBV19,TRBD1,TGTGCCAGTAGGCCCGATGGGACAGGCCTCCTACCGCTCCACTTT,CASRPDGTGLLPLHF
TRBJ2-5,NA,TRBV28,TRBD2,TGTGCCAGCAGTTTATCAAGGGGACTAGCGGAAGAGACCCAGTACTTC,CASSLSRGLAEETQYF